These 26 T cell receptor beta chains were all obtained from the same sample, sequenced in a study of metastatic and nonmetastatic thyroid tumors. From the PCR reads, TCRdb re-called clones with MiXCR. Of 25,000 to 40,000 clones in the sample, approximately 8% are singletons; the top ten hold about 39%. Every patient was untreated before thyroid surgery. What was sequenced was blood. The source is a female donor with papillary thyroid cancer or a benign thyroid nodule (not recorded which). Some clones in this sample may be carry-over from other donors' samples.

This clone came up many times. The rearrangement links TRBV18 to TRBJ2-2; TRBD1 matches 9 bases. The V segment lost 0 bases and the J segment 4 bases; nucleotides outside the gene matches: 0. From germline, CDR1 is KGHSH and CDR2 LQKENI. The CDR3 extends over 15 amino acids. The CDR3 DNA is TGTGCCAGCTCACCACCGGGACAGGGCACCGGGGAGCTGTTTTTT. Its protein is CASSPPGQGTGELFF.

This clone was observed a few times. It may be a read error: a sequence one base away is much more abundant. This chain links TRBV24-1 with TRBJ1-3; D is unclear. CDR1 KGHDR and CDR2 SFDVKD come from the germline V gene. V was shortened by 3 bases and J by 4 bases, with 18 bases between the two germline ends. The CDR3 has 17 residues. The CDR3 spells CATSDKPEAGSGNTIYF. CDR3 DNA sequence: TGTGCCACCAGTGATAAACCCGAGGCAGGATCAGGAAACACCATATATTTT.

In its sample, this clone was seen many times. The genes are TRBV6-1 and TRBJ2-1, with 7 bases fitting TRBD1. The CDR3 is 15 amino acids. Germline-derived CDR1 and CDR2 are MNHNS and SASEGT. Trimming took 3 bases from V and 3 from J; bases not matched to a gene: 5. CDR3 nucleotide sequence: TGTGCCAGCAGTGACTCGGGACAGAGCTACAATGAGCAGTTCTTC. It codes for CASSDSGQSYNEQFF.

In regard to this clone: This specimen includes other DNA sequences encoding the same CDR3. The CDR3 here is CASSVTGAAQETQYF. For the CDR3, the DNA is TGTGCCAGCAGCGTCACAGGGGCGGCTCAAGAGACCCAGTACTTC. The chain recombines TRBV9 with TRBJ2-5; 7 bases agree with TRBD1. CDR3 length equals 15 residues. Unmatched junction bases numbered 6, after V lost 2 bases and J lost 2 bases. Germline loops: CDR1 SGDLS, CDR2 YYNGEE. Based on the CDR3 plus reference TRBV9 and TRBJ2-5, the full variable domain is DSGVTQTPKHLITATGQRVTLRCSPRSGDLSVYWYQQSLDQGLQFLIQYYNGEERAKGNILERFSAQQFPDLHSELNLSSLELGDSALYFCASSVTGAAQETQYFGPGTRLLVL.

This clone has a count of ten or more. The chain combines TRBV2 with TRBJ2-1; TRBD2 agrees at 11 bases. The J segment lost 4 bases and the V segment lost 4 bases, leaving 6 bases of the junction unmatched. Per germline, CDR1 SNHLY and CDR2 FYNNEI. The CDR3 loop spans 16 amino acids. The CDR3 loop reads CASSGGTSGYYNEQFF. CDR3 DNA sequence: TGTGCCAGCAGTGGTGGGACTAGCGGTTATTACAATGAGCAGTTCTTC.

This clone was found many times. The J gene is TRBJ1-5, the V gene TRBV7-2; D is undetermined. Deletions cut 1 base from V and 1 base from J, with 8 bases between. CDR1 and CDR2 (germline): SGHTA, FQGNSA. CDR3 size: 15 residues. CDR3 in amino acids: CASSLGSGSNQPQHF. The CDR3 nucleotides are TGTGCCAGCAGCTTAGGCTCAGGCAGCAATCAGCCCCAGCATTTT.

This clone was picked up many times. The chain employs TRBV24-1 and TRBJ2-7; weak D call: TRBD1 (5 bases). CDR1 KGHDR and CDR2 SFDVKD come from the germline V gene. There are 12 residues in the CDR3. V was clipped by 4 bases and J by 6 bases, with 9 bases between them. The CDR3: CATSEAGLEQYF. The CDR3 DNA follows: TGTGCCACCAGTGAGGCAGGGCTCGAGCAGTACTTC.

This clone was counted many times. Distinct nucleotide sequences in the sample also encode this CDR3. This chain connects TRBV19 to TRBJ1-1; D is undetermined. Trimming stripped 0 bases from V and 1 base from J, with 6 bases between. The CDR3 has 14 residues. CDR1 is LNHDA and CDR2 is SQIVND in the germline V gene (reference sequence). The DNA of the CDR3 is TGTGCCAGTAGTATAGATACTAGGAACACTGAAGCTTTCTTT. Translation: CASSIDTRNTEAFF.

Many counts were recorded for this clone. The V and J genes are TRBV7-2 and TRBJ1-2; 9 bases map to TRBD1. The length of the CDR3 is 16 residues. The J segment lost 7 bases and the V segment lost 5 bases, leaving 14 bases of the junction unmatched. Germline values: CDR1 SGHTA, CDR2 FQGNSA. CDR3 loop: CASSQSPGTGRLGYTF. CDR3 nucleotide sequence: TGTGCCAGCAGCCAAAGTCCCGGGACAGGGCGGCTTGGCTACACCTTC.

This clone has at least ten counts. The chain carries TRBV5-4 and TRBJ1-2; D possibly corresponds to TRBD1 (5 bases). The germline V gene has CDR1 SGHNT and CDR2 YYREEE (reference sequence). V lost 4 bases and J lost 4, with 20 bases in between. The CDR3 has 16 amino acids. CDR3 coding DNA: TGTGCCAGCAGCGTCGTCCCGGGACCTGGCACCTATGGCTACACCTTC. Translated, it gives CASSVVPGPGTYGYTF.

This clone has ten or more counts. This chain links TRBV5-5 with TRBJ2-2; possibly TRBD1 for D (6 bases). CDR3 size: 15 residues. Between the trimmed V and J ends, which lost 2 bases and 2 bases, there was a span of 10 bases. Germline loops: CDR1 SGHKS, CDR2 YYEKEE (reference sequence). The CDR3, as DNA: TGTGCCAGCAGCTTAGACAGGAGAAACACCGGGGAGCTGTTTTTT. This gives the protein CASSLDRRNTGELFF.

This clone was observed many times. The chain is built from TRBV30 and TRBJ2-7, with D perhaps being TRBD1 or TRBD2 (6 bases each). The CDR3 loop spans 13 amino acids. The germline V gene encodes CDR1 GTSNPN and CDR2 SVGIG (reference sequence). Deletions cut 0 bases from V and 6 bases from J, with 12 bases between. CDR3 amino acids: CAWSVPGGPEQYF. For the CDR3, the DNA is TGTGCCTGGAGTGTACCCGGGGGCCCCGAGCAGTACTTC. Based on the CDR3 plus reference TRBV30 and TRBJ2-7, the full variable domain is SQTIHQWPATLVQPVGSPLSLECTVEGTSNPNLYWYRQAAGRGLQLLFYSVGIGQISSEVPQNLSASRPQDRQFILSSKKLLLSDSGFYLCAWSVPGGPEQYFGPGTRLTVT.

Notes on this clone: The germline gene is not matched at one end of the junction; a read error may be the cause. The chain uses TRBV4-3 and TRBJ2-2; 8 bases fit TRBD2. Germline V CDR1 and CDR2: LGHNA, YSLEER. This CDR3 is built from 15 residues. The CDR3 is CASSQESGGTAELFF. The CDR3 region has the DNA TGCGCCAGCAGCCAAGAGTCGGGGGGGACCGCGGAGCTGTTTTTT.

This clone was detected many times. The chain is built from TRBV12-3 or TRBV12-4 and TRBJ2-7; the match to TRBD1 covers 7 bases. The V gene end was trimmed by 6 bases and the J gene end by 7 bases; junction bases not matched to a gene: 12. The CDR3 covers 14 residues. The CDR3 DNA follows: TGTGCCAGCAGGGATATAGGTCCAGGGGGAGAGCAGTACTTC. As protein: CASRDIGPGGEQYF.

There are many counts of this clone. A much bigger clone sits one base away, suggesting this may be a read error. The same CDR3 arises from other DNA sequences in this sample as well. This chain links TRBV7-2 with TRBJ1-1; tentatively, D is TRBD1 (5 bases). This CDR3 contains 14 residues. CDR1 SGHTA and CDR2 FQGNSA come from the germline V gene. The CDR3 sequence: CASSPGPWGTEAFF. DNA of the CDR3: TGTGCCAGCAGCCCCGGGCCCTGGGGCACTGAGGCTTTCTTT. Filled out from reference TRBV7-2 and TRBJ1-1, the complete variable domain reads GAGVSQSPSNKVTEKGKDVELRCDPISGHTALYWYRQSLGQGLEFLIYFQGNSAPDKSGLPSDRFSAERTGGSVSTLTIQRTQQEDSAVYLCASSPGPWGTEAFFGQGTRLTVV.

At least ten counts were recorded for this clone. CDR3 sequence: CASWDRATGELFF. CDR3 in DNA: TGTGCCAGCTGGGACAGGGCCACCGGGGAGCTGTTTTTT. This chain links TRBV7-2 with TRBJ2-2; 9 bases map to TRBD1. Germline-derived CDR1 and CDR2 are SGHTA and FQGNSA. CDR3 length equals 13 residues. The V segment lost 8 bases and the J segment 4 bases; nucleotides outside the gene matches: 2.

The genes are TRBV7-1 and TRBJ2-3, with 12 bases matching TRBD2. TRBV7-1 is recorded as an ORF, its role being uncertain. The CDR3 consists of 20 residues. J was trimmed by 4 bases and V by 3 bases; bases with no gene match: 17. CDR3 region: CASSSPHGLAGPPDPDTQYF. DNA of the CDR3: TGTGCCAGCAGCTCCCCCCACGGACTAGCGGGGCCTCCGGACCCAGATACGCAGTATTTT.

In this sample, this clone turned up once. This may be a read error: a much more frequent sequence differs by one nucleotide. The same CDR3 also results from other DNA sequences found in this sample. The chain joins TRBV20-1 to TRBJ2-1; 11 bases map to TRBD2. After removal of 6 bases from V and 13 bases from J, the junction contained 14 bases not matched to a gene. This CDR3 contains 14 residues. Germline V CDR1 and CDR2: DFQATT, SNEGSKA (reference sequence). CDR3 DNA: TGCAGTGCCCGGGGACTAGCGGATCCTCCTTCCCAGTTCTTC. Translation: CSARGLADPPSQFF.

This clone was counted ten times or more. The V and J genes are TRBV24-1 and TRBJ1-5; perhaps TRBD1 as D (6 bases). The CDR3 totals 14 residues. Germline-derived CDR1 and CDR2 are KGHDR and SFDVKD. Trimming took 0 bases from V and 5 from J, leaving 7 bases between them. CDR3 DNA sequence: TGTGCCACCAGTGATTTGTACAGGGATCAGCCCCAGCATTTT. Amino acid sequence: CATSDLYRDQPQHF.

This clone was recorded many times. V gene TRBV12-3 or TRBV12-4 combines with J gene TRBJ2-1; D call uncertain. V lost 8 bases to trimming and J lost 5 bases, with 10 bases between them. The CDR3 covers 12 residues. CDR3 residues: CASGRRDNEQFF. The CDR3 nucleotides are TGTGCCAGCGGGCGGCGAGACAATGAGCAGTTCTTC.

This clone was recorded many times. The CDR3 loop reads CASSLEGAGASTDTQYF. DNA of the CDR3: TGTGCCAGCAGCTTAGAGGGGGCGGGAGCAAGCACAGATACGCAGTATTTT. The rearrangement joins TRBV11-2 to TRBJ2-3, with TRBD2 as a possible D gene (7 bases). V lost 0 bases and J lost 0, with 13 bases in between. The CDR3 covers 17 residues. CDR1 SGHAT and CDR2 FQNNGV come from the germline V gene.

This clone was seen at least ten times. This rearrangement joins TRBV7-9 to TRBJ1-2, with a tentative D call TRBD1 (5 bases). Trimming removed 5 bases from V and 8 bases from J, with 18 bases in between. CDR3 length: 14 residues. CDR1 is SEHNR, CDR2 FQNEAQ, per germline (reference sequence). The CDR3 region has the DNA TGTGCCAGCAGCCCCGACAGTGGTAGGGAGGGCTACACCTTC. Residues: CASSPDSGREGYTF.

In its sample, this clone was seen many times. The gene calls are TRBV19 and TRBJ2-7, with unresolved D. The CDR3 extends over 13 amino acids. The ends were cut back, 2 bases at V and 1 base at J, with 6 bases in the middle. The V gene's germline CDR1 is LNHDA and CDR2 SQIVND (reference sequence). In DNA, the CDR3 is TGTGCCAGTAGTATAAGGCAGTCCTACGAGCAGTACTTC. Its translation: CASSIRQSYEQYF. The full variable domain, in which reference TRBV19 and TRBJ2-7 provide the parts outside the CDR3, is DGGITQSPKYLFRKEGQNVTLSCEQNLNHDAMYWYRQDPGQGLRLIYYSQIVNDFQKGDIAEGYSVSREKKESFPLTVTSAQKNPTAFYLCASSIRQSYEQYFGPGTRLTVT.

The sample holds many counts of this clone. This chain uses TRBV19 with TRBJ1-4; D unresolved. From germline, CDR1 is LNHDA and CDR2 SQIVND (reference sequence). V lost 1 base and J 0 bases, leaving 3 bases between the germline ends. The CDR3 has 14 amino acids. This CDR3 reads CASSIGATNEKLFF. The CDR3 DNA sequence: TGTGCCAGTAGTATAGGTGCAACTAATGAAAAACTGTTTTTT.

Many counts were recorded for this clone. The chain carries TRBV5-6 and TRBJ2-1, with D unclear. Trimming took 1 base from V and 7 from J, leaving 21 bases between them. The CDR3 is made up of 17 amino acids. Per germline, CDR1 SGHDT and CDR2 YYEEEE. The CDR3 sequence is CASSLYVGPLTRNEQFF. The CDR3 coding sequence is TGTGCCAGCAGCTTGTATGTTGGCCCCCTCACAAGGAATGAGCAGTTCTTC.

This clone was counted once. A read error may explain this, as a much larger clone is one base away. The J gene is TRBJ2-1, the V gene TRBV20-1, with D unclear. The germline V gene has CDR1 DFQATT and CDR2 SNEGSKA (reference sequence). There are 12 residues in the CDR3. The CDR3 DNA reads TGCAGTGCTAGCGTGTTAGTAAATGAGCAGTCCTTC. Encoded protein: CSASVLVNEQSF.